This TCR beta chain was found in a study of blood T cells in healthy people across ages (dated by TCRdb to 2015 to 2017). In the study overall: In model experiments, template switching captured about one uniquely barcoded TCR beta cDNA molecule for every two T cells. To avoid experimental bias, donors of different ages were distributed randomly across sequencing lanes. Using deep sequencing normalized with unique cDNA molecular identifiers, the study measured how TCR beta repertoire diversity changes with age. The donors were split into four age groups: young (average 16 years), middle-aged (more than 35), aged (approximately 60) and long-lived (82). Two additional independent replicas of 1 million unique cDNA reads from the same blood draw were analyzed for two donors (one aged 18 to 30 and one aged 80 or older). Findings and caveats that apply to the study as a whole: A strong correlation was found between observed TCR beta diversity and the percentage of naive T cells measured by flow cytometry. The long-lived group showed more naive CD4+ T cells, fewer expanded clones and increased TCR diversity than the aged group, suggesting age selection. Because the CMV infection status of the donors was unknown, age-related changes in expanded clonotypes may potentially have been confounded. Observed TCR beta diversity per million T cells fell roughly linearly with age, and a significant reduction was already apparent by age about 43. Bulk unsorted PBMC profiling prevented conclusive comparison of naive and antigen-experienced compartments. Total diversity estimates from one million sequenced T cells were considered lower bounds and underestimates.

The receptor library was made with 5' RACE. The instrument was an Illumina HiSeq 2500. A second PCR of 7 to 11 cycles was performed with a sample-barcoded 5' primer and a J-beta primer mix. Each TCR beta cDNA molecule received a unique molecular identifier from a template-switch 5' adaptor carrying 12 random nucleotides. Each sample yielded at least 2.5 million CDR3-containing paired-end reads. First-strand cDNA was synthesized from all RNA with the Mint cDNA synthesis kit, primed by a TRBC-specific oligonucleotide. After uracil-DNA glycosylase treatment, a first 18-cycle PCR used universal primers M1SS and BC2_uni_R on all cDNA. Per the source publication's procedure: For normalization, 1 million high-quality reads, each with a distinct molecular identifier, were randomly selected from each sample. Reads sharing molecular identifiers were discarded rather than binned into consensus sequences. CDR3 identification, clonotype clustering and error correction used MiTCR with a Q25 quality threshold and the strictest error-elimination algorithm. A nonparametric unseen species model with Euler transformation was used to estimate lower-bound total TCR beta diversity. In TCRdb, the public reads were trimmed at Q25 with fastp and aligned with MiXCR, with productive beta chains retained. A single entry per CDR3 protein holds the most common genes and DNA from its merged rows. The V and J calls shown here were made by TCRdb, not taken from the authors' results. In all, the sample holds some 1.5 million distinct CDR3 sequences, and 28% of those were seen once. Jointly, the top ten make up 7.7% of the sample.

The roughly 39 donors, aged 6 to 90 years, were systemically healthy Caucasian individuals from Russia. Around 10 milliliters of peripheral blood were drawn from each donor into EDTA-treated Vacutainer tubes. Ficoll-Paque density-gradient centrifugation was used to isolate PBMCs, with at least 6.5 million per sample. Trizol reagent was used to extract total RNA from the PBMCs, yielding at least 5 micrograms per sample. For every donor, an aliquot of PBMCs went through flow cytometry to measure the percentages of naive CD45RAhigh/CD27high T cells. As regards this clonotype: The specificity of this receptor is unknown. Compared with germline, one end of the junction differs, possibly owing to a read error.

Specimen: blood. The receptor comes from a woman aged 30 to 39 in good health.

At the DNA level, the sequence is TGTGCCCGGAGTCTGACAAGCAATGAGCAGTTCTTC. It is translated as CARSLTSNEQFF. The V and J genes are TRBV30 and TRBJ2-1; the D gene remains uncertain. From a lookup of the germline V gene (reference sequence), CDR1 and CDR2 are GTSNPN and SVGIG. The CDR3, cysteine through phenylalanine, is 12 amino acids long. The CDR3 DNA has 36 bases and is translated from base 1.